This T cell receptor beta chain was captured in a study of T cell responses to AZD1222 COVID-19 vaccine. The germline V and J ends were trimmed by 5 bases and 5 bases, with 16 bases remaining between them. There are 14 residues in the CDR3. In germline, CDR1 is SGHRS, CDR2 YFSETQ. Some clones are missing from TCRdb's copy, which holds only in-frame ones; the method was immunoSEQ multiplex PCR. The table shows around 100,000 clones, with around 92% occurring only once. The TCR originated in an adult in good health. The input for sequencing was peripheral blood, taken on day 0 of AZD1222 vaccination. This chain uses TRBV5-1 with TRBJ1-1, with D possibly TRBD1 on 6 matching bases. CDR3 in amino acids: CASSPGGGATEAFF. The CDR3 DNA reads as TGCGCCAGCAGTCCCGGAGGGGGGGCTACTGAAGCTTTCTTT.